The T cell receptor (beta chain) described here comes from a study of shared clonotypes between healthy human individuals. Sorted subsets were amplified in replicate PCRs using 200 ng DNA, 30,000 to 35,000 T cell genomes. Here immunoSEQ multiplex PCR was the method, and the copy in TCRdb shows in-frame clones only, minus some. The table shows approximately 1,500,000 clones, with about 98% occurring only once. The study's findings and limits: A few donors shared 4.5% to 6.5% of their naive CD4 clonotypes.

Points on this clone: What it recognizes is unknown.

Per germline, CDR1 KGHSH and CDR2 LQKENI. The CDR3 is made up of 15 amino acids. Between the trimmed V and J ends, which lost 1 base and 6 bases, there was a span of 13 bases. The receptor was isolated from a young man in good health. The gene calls are TRBV18 and TRBJ1-5; D may be TRBD1 (5 bases). Sequencing was done on a sample of naive CD4+ T cells sorted from blood. Subset of the sample: CD45RA+ positively selected. The CDR3 nucleotides read TGTGCCAGCTCACCACAAGGGGTTCGCGGTCAGCCCCAGCATTTT. It codes for CASSPQGVRGQPQHF.